The 25 T cell receptor beta chains below all came from one sample that was sequenced in a study of cytomegalovirus exposure and HLA in healthy donors. The PCR was carried out with 60 Vbeta primers and 13 Jbeta primers. The data were produced by immunoSEQ multiplex PCR, yet TCRdb's version contains in-frame clones alone and is incomplete. The sample carries almost 200,000 clones, roughly 77% recorded once. Material: PBMCs. These receptors were collected from a male donor in good health and CMV-seropositive.

The chain recombines TRBV5-4 with TRBJ2-2; the match to TRBD2 covers 9 bases. The CDR3 runs to 16 residues. The V gene's germline CDR1 is SGHNT and CDR2 YYREEE (reference sequence). Losses at the gene ends were 4 bases for V and 3 bases for J; bases not matched to a gene: 7. The CDR3 DNA is TGTGCCAGCAGCCCAAGCGGGAGGAGTCACACCGGGGAGCTGTTTTTT. Protein sequence: CASSPSGRSHTGELFF.

The genes are TRBV4-1 and TRBJ2-3; the match to TRBD2 covers 14 bases. The CDR3 extends over 20 amino acids. The ends lost 0 bases at V and 3 bases at J; junction bases unmatched: 11. The germline V gene has CDR1 MGHRA and CDR2 YSYEKL. CDR3 sequence: CASSQDKPGLAGVATDTQYF. DNA for the CDR3: TGCGCCAGCAGCCAAGATAAACCGGGACTAGCGGGAGTGGCGACAGATACGCAGTATTTT.

The chain recombines TRBV7-2 with TRBJ2-1; maybe TRBD1 (5 bases). The CDR3 spans 14 residues. Trimming removed 3 bases at V and 6 bases at J, with 12 bases between. CDR1 SGHTA and CDR2 FQGNSA come from the germline V gene. CDR3 loop: CASSLGRTLNEQFF. As DNA, the CDR3 is TGTGCCAGCAGCTTGGGGCGGACCCTCAATGAGCAGTTCTTC.

The chain uses TRBV11-2 and TRBJ2-5, with a weak D call TRBD1 (5 bases). CDR3 length: 14 amino acids. Germline V gene lookup returns CDR1 SGHAT and CDR2 FQNNGV. Deletions cut 5 bases from V and 3 bases from J, with 13 bases between. In DNA form, the CDR3 reads TGTGCCAGCAGCCCCCCAGGGCAGGAAGAGACCCAGTACTTC. This sequence encodes CASSPPGQEETQYF.

This clone was counted once. The chain combines TRBV6-5 with TRBJ2-7, with D perhaps matching TRBD2 (5 bases). In germline, CDR1 is MNHEY, CDR2 SVGAGI. CDR3 length equals 13 residues. Deletions cut 7 bases from V and 4 bases from J, with 14 bases between. Here the CDR3 reads CASKVPGGYEQYF. CDR3 coding DNA: TGTGCCAGCAAAGTCCCTGGAGGATACGAGCAGTACTTC.

The rearrangement uses TRBV27 and TRBJ1-2; 7 bases agree with TRBD1. Unmatched junction bases numbered 5, after V lost 3 bases and J lost 4 bases. Germline V CDR1 and CDR2: MNHEY, SMNVEV (reference sequence). The CDR3 totals 14 residues. CDR3 in amino acids: CASSLNRGSYGYTF. The CDR3 coding sequence is TGTGCCAGCAGTTTGAACAGGGGCTCCTATGGCTACACCTTC.

The gene calls are TRBV7-6 and TRBJ1-1, with D perhaps matching TRBD1 (6 bases). The V gene lost 1 base and the J gene lost 1 base, with 10 bases spanning the gap. This CDR3 spans 15 amino acids. Germline assignment: CDR1 SGHVS and CDR2 FNYEAQ. CDR3 in DNA: TGTGCCAGCAGCTTAGACAGGGTAGGGAACACTGAAGCTTTCTTT. This translates into CASSLDRVGNTEAFF.

The gene calls are TRBV2 and TRBJ1-1; 7 bases map to TRBD1. Germline-derived CDR1 and CDR2 are SNHLY and FYNNEI. There are 13 residues in the CDR3. Unmatched junction bases numbered 7, after V lost 2 bases and J lost 10 bases. The CDR3 region is CASSERGPGAAFF. As DNA, the CDR3 is TGTGCCAGCAGTGAAAGGGGGCCAGGTGCAGCTTTCTTT.

This clone has a handful of counts. The V call is TRBV7-2, the J call TRBJ1-1; 7 bases align to TRBD1. The CDR3 totals 14 residues. From germline, CDR1 is SGHTA and CDR2 FQGNSA. Trimming cost V 5 bases and J 7 bases; bases outside gene matches: 10. CDR3 nucleotides: TGTGCCAGCAGCCCAGAGACAGGGTCGGGTGAAGCTTTCTTT. Translation gives CASSPETGSGEAFF.

The chain uses TRBV18 and TRBJ2-7; no definite D call. CDR1 KGHSH and CDR2 LQKENI come from the germline V gene. V was pared by 3 bases and J by 6 bases, with 12 bases between. The CDR3 covers 13 residues. CDR3 region: CASSPQTEAEQYF. The CDR3 nucleotides are TGTGCCAGCTCACCCCAAACAGAAGCCGAGCAGTACTTC.

The gene calls are TRBV5-1 and TRBJ2-1; a possible D gene is TRBD2 (6 bases). The V end was cut by 4 bases, the J end by 10 bases, with 15 bases between. This CDR3 is built from 13 residues. Germline loops: CDR1 SGHRS, CDR2 YFSETQ. This chain's CDR3 is CASSPGPAGEQFF. CDR3 nucleotides: TGCGCCAGCAGCCCAGGACCGGCGGGGGAGCAGTTCTTC.

The rearrangement uses TRBV7-2 and TRBJ2-5, with D possibly TRBD2 on 6 matching bases. This CDR3 is 15 amino acids long. Trimming cost V 5 bases and J 4 bases, with 17 bases left between them. The germline V gene has CDR1 SGHTA and CDR2 FQGNSA. The CDR3 DNA follows: TGTGCCAGCAGCAAGGGCGGGGCGATACGAGAGACCCAGTACTTC. Residues: CASSKGGAIRETQYF.

J is TRBJ2-2 and V is TRBV4-3; D is unclear. The V end lost 0 bases, the J end lost 4 bases, and 12 bases lay between the germline ends. The CDR3 covers 16 residues. Germline V CDR1 and CDR2: LGHNA, YSLEER. The CDR3 nucleotides read TGCGCCAGCAGCCAAGATCGTCTCAGTACCACCGGGGAGCTGTTTTTT. Its translation: CASSQDRLSTTGELFF.

The V call is TRBV5-1, the J call TRBJ1-1; D is possibly TRBD1 (6 bases). This CDR3 spans 15 amino acids. The V and J ends lost 4 bases and 1 base respectively, with 14 bases between them. The germline gives CDR1 SGHRS, CDR2 YFSETQ. CDR3 sequence: CASSPQGIRNTEAFF. The CDR3 DNA sequence: TGCGCCAGCAGCCCACAGGGAATTCGGAACACTGAAGCTTTCTTT.

This sequence joins TRBV2 and TRBJ1-1; D remains ambiguous. This CDR3 contains 14 residues. V lost 4 bases and J lost 0, with 9 bases in between. CDR1 is SNHLY and CDR2 is FYNNEI in the germline V gene. CDR3 residues: CASSAPGMNTEAFF. CDR3 nucleotides: TGTGCCAGCAGTGCTCCGGGAATGAACACTGAAGCTTTCTTT. Drawing the rest from reference TRBV2 and TRBJ1-1, the complete variable domain is EPEVTQTPSHQVTQMGQEVILRCVPISNHLYFYWYRQILGQKVEFLVSFYNNEISEKSEIFDDQFSVERPDGSNFTLKIRSTKLEDSAMYFCASSAPGMNTEAFFGQGTRLTVV.

V usage is TRBV28 and J usage is TRBJ2-1; a weak D match, TRBD2 (7 bases). The CDR3 has 14 amino acids. The V gene's germline CDR1 is MDHEN and CDR2 SYDVKM. The germline V and J ends were trimmed by 7 bases and 4 bases, with 14 bases remaining between them. This CDR3 reads CASKEGGGYNEQFF. The CDR3 DNA reads as TGTGCCAGCAAGGAAGGGGGAGGGTACAATGAGCAGTTCTTC.

This sequence joins TRBV7-6 and TRBJ2-3, with 13 bases identical to TRBD2. J lost 6 bases, V lost 3 bases, and 3 bases had no gene match. The germline V gene has CDR1 SGHVS and CDR2 FNYEAQ. CDR3 length: 15 amino acids. In DNA form, the CDR3 reads TGTGCCAGCAGCTTCGGACTAGCGGGGGATGATACGCAGTATTTT. Translating gives CASSFGLAGDDTQYF.

The chain recombines TRBV9 with TRBJ2-7; 7 bases map to TRBD1. The CDR3 contains 15 residues. Germline assignment: CDR1 SGDLS and CDR2 YYNGEE. Trimming took 4 bases from V and 4 from J; bases not matched to a gene: 11. CDR3 sequence: CASSTRQGLIYEQYF. In DNA form, the CDR3 reads TGTGCCAGCAGCACCCGACAGGGTTTGATATACGAGCAGTACTTC.

This clone appeared once. V is TRBV19 and J is TRBJ1-4; D ambiguous. The length of the CDR3 is 14 residues. CDR1 and CDR2 from the germline V gene are LNHDA and SQIVND (reference sequence). V lost 8 bases and J lost 8, with 18 bases in between. The CDR3 region is CASRKTLTGEKLFF. For the CDR3, the DNA is TGTGCCAGTCGGAAAACCCTGACGGGGGAAAAACTGTTTTTT.

This chain connects TRBV14 to TRBJ2-2; D remains unclear. The CDR3 is 13 residues long. Germline-derived CDR1 and CDR2 are SGHDN and FVKESK. V shed 3 bases and J shed 2 bases, with 4 bases lying between them. The CDR3: CASSHTNTGELFF. Here the CDR3 DNA reads TGTGCCAGCAGCCACACAAACACCGGGGAGCTGTTTTTT.

The V call is TRBV7-9, the J call TRBJ1-2; 8 bases match TRBD1. V lost 4 bases to trimming and J lost 2 bases; unmatched junction nucleotides: 3. The CDR3 spans 14 residues. Germline V gene data show CDR1 as SEHNR and CDR2 as FQNEAQ (reference sequence). The CDR3 loop reads CASSSRTGNYGYTF. Written as DNA, the CDR3 is TGTGCCAGCAGCTCTCGGACAGGGAACTATGGCTACACCTTC.

This chain joins TRBV27 and TRBJ2-2; 11 nucleotides agree with TRBD2. J was trimmed by 5 bases and V by 5 bases; bases with no gene match: 13. CDR3 length: 18 residues. Germline CDR1 MNHEY, CDR2 SMNVEV (reference sequence). CDR3 in DNA: TGTGCCAGCAGTCCCTCGTTCTTAGCGGGAGGGTTGACCGGGGAGCTGTTTTTT. Protein: CASSPSFLAGGLTGELFF.

This clone was seen a handful of times. V gene TRBV11-2 combines with J gene TRBJ2-5, with D hard to call. Trimming removed 1 base from V and 6 bases from J, with 18 bases in between. Germline values: CDR1 SGHAT, CDR2 FQNNGV. CDR3 length: 16 residues. The CDR3 DNA follows: TGTGCCAGCAGCTTAGGTCCACTCCCATTAACGAAGACCCAGTACTTC. This translates into CASSLGPLPLTKTQYF.

The sample holds one count of this clone. The V call is TRBV4-1, the J call TRBJ2-5; TRBD2 aligns across 8 bases. This CDR3 is 16 amino acids long. Trimming at V came to 1 base and at J to 1 base, leaving 5 bases not matched to a gene. Germline V CDR1 and CDR2: MGHRA, YSYEKL. The CDR3 DNA follows: TGCGCCAGCAGCCAAGGAGCGGGGGCTTCCCAAGAGACCCAGTACTTC. Protein sequence: CASSQGAGASQETQYF.

The chain has TRBV7-3 and TRBJ2-5; D not resolved. V was clipped by 0 bases and J by 5 bases, with 7 bases between them. Germline CDR1 SGHTA, CDR2 FQGTGA. The CDR3 consists of 13 residues. CDR3 in DNA: TGTGCCAGCAGCTTAACCCGAGCGGAGACCCAGTACTTC. Residues: CASSLTRAETQYF.